These T cell receptor beta chains were read from a single sample in a study of spatial heterogeneity in lung cancer. A single record per CDR3 protein comes from TCRdb applying MiXCR to the 5' RACE reads. The data hold more than 95,000 distinct CDR3 sequences, with 12% observed a single time. This specimen was PBMCs, taken at follow-up. These receptors all come from a male donor with early-stage non-small cell lung cancer. Each CDR3 is given with its conserved first and last residue. The order of the fields is D gene, clone size, V gene, J gene, CDR3 DNA, CDR3 protein. The D gene is left open where the match is weak. Size is stated for part of the rows, as once, few or many counts, or as a class when the clone is expanded.

d_call: .
clone_size: many
v_call: TRBV18
j_call: TRBJ2-7
cdr3_nt: TGTGCCAGCTCACCGGGGGCTTTCTACGAGCAGTACTTC
cdr3_aa: CASSPGAFYEQYF

d_call: TRBD1
clone_size: once
v_call: TRBV12-3/TRBV12-4
j_call: TRBJ2-1
cdr3_nt: TGTGCCAGCAGTTTAGTTCGACAGGGAATCGAGTACAATGAGCAGTTCTTC
cdr3_aa: CASSLVRQGIEYNEQFF

d_call: TRBD1
clone_size: few
v_call: TRBV12-3/TRBV12-4
j_call: TRBJ1-1
cdr3_nt: TGTGCCAGCAGCAGACAGGGCTTTGTGGCTTTCTTT
cdr3_aa: CASSRQGFVAFF

d_call: .
clone_size: few
v_call: TRBV4-1
j_call: TRBJ1-6
cdr3_nt: TGCGCCAGCAGCCAGGACACCAGGCTGGGGGCGAAGGGGAATTCACCCCTCCACTTT
cdr3_aa: CASSQDTRLGAKGNSPLHF

d_call: .
clone_size: .
v_call: TRBV12-3/TRBV12-4
j_call: TRBJ1-4
cdr3_nt: TGTGCCAGCAGTTTGAGGCGGCAGGATGAAAAACTGTTTTTT
cdr3_aa: CASSLRRQDEKLFF

d_call: TRBD2
clone_size: many
v_call: TRBV5-1
j_call: TRBJ2-3
cdr3_nt: TGCGCCAGCAGCCCCGGGGGGGAAACAGATACGCAGTATTTT
cdr3_aa: CASSPGGETDTQYF

d_call: TRBD1
clone_size: few
v_call: TRBV24-1
j_call: TRBJ2-3
cdr3_nt: TGTGCCACCAGTGATCCCGGGGACAGGGATAGCACAGATACGCAGTATTTT
cdr3_aa: CATSDPGDRDSTDTQYF

d_call: .
clone_size: .
v_call: TRBV12-3/TRBV12-4
j_call: TRBJ1-5
cdr3_nt: TGTGCCAGCAGTCCACAGGGTAGCAATCAGCCCCAGCATTTT
cdr3_aa: CASSPQGSNQPQHF

d_call: .
clone_size: many
v_call: TRBV2
j_call: TRBJ2-7
cdr3_nt: TGTGCCAGCAATGAAGGTCGGGGCCCTAGTTACTACGAGCAGTACTTC
cdr3_aa: CASNEGRGPSYYEQYF

d_call: .
clone_size: many
v_call: TRBV6-4
j_call: TRBJ2-5
cdr3_nt: TGTGCCAGCAGTGACAGGACTGCGGAAGAGACCCAGTACTTC
cdr3_aa: CASSDRTAEETQYF

d_call: .
clone_size: many
v_call: TRBV20-1
j_call: TRBJ1-1
cdr3_nt: TGCAGGGAGGGCATACCGCTCATGAACACTGAAGCTTTCTTT
cdr3_aa: CREGIPLMNTEAFF

d_call: .
clone_size: many
v_call: TRBV29-1
j_call: TRBJ1-5
cdr3_nt: TGCAGCGTTCAGGCGGGACCAGGTAATCAGCCCCAGCATTTT
cdr3_aa: CSVQAGPGNQPQHF

d_call: .
clone_size: .
v_call: TRBV3-1
j_call: TRBJ1-1
cdr3_nt: TGTGCCAGCAGCCGACTCGACAGAACTGAAGCTTTCTTT
cdr3_aa: CASSRLDRTEAFF

d_call: .
clone_size: .
v_call: TRBV10-3
j_call: TRBJ1-1
cdr3_nt: TGTGCCATCAGTGGTCAGGAACCCTTGAACACTGAAGCTTTCTTT
cdr3_aa: CAISGQEPLNTEAFF

d_call: .
clone_size: many
v_call: TRBV29-1
j_call: TRBJ2-6
cdr3_nt: TGCAGCGTTTTCGCCTCTGGGGCCAACGTCCTGACTTTC
cdr3_aa: CSVFASGANVLTF

d_call: .
clone_size: many
v_call: TRBV6-5
j_call: TRBJ1-3
cdr3_nt: TGTGCCAGCAGTTACGGCGGGGTCGGTGGAAACACCATATATTTT
cdr3_aa: CASSYGGVGGNTIYF

d_call: .
clone_size: .
v_call: TRBV27
j_call: TRBJ2-7
cdr3_nt: TGTGCCAGCAGTTTCGAAGGGGCTGAATACGAGCAGTACTTC
cdr3_aa: CASSFEGAEYEQYF

d_call: .
clone_size: many
v_call: TRBV7-8
j_call: TRBJ1-4
cdr3_nt: TGTGCCAGCACCAGACGGGAGGGCAATGAAAAACTGTTTTTT
cdr3_aa: CASTRREGNEKLFF

d_call: .
clone_size: many
v_call: TRBV20-1
j_call: TRBJ1-5
cdr3_nt: TGCAGTGCTAGAACCCCCGGGGACAATCAGCCCCAGCATTTT
cdr3_aa: CSARTPGDNQPQHF

d_call: TRBD1
clone_size: few
v_call: TRBV5-1
j_call: TRBJ2-5
cdr3_nt: TGCGCCAGCAGCGCAAACAGGGGTTCCGTAGAGACCCAGTACTTC
cdr3_aa: CASSANRGSVETQYF

d_call: .
clone_size: many
v_call: TRBV6-1
j_call: TRBJ2-4
cdr3_nt: TGTGCCAGCACCCGGCCGGTACGCAAAAACATTCAGTACTTC
cdr3_aa: CASTRPVRKNIQYF

d_call: .
clone_size: many
v_call: TRBV7-9
j_call: TRBJ2-1
cdr3_nt: TGTGCCAGCACAACAGGCGGCTCCTACAATGAGCAGTTCTTC
cdr3_aa: CASTTGGSYNEQFF

d_call: TRBD1
clone_size: .
v_call: TRBV10-3
j_call: TRBJ2-2
cdr3_nt: TGTGCCATCAGTGAATTTGGGACAGAGAACACCGGGGAGCTGTTTTTT
cdr3_aa: CAISEFGTENTGELFF

d_call: .
clone_size: many
v_call: TRBV4-1
j_call: TRBJ1-5
cdr3_nt: TGCGCCAGCAGCCAGGACGACAGGCAGCCCCAGCATTTT
cdr3_aa: CASSQDDRQPQHF

d_call: .
clone_size: .
v_call: TRBV6-5
j_call: TRBJ1-4
cdr3_nt: TGTGCCTCAAGACCGCGAAGCGGTGAAAAACTGTTTTTT
cdr3_aa: CASRPRSGEKLFF

d_call: TRBD1
clone_size: many
v_call: TRBV29-1
j_call: TRBJ1-2
cdr3_nt: TGCAGCGTCGCAGACAGGGCAGATGGCTACACCTTC
cdr3_aa: CSVADRADGYTF

d_call: .
clone_size: .
v_call: TRBV30
j_call: TRBJ2-1
cdr3_nt: TGTGCCTGGGACCCGGGGAGCTCCTACAATGAGCAGTTCTTC
cdr3_aa: CAWDPGSSYNEQFF

d_call: TRBD1
clone_size: .
v_call: TRBV6-6
j_call: TRBJ2-7
cdr3_nt: TGTGCCAGCATTCAGGGGGACAGGGCGTCCTACGAGCAGTACTTC
cdr3_aa: CASIQGDRASYEQYF

d_call: .
clone_size: .
v_call: TRBV24-1
j_call: TRBJ2-2
cdr3_nt: TGTGCCACCAGTGATTCCGGTATCGCGAACACCGGGGAGCTGTTTTTT
cdr3_aa: CATSDSGIANTGELFF

d_call: .
clone_size: many
v_call: TRBV9
j_call: TRBJ1-3
cdr3_nt: TGTGCCAGCAGCGTACAGGACTCTGGAAACACCATATATTTT
cdr3_aa: CASSVQDSGNTIYF

d_call: .
clone_size: few
v_call: TRBV4-3
j_call: TRBJ2-3
cdr3_nt: TGCGCCAGCAGCCAAGGCCCGCAGAGCACAGATACGCAGTATTTT
cdr3_aa: CASSQGPQSTDTQYF

d_call: .
clone_size: few
v_call: TRBV28
j_call: TRBJ2-2
cdr3_nt: TGTGCCAGCAGTTTATCTCAATTATTGGGTGGCGGGGAGCTGTTTTTT
cdr3_aa: CASSLSQLLGGGELFF

d_call: .
clone_size: .
v_call: TRBV10-3
j_call: TRBJ1-2
cdr3_nt: TGTGCCATCAATACTGACAGTCTCTATGGCTACACCTTC
cdr3_aa: CAINTDSLYGYTF

d_call: TRBD1
clone_size: few
v_call: TRBV7-2
j_call: TRBJ1-6
cdr3_nt: TGTGCCAGCAGCTTAGGGGCAGGGGGTGTTTCACCCCTCCACTTT
cdr3_aa: CASSLGAGGVSPLHF

d_call: TRBD1
clone_size: .
v_call: TRBV7-2
j_call: TRBJ1-6
cdr3_nt: TGTGCCAGCAGCTTAGGGATGGAGGGGGCAAAAGGAGTCCTCCACTTT
cdr3_aa: CASSLGMEGAKGVLHF

d_call: .
clone_size: many
v_call: TRBV3-1
j_call: TRBJ1-2
cdr3_nt: TGTGCCAGCAGCCTCAAGCCGGGCCAACTTAACTATGGCTACACCTTC
cdr3_aa: CASSLKPGQLNYGYTF

d_call: .
clone_size: .
v_call: TRBV6-2/TRBV6-3
j_call: TRBJ2-1
cdr3_nt: TGTGCCAGCAGTTACGTTTCTAGTCCGGGCAGGTCCTACAATGAGCAGTTCTTC
cdr3_aa: CASSYVSSPGRSYNEQFF

d_call: .
clone_size: many
v_call: TRBV20-1
j_call: TRBJ1-2
cdr3_nt: TGCAGTGCTTGGGACGGGGGGTATGCTAACTATGGCTACACCTTC
cdr3_aa: CSAWDGGYANYGYTF

d_call: TRBD1
clone_size: few
v_call: TRBV7-7
j_call: TRBJ2-5
cdr3_nt: TGTGCCAGCAGCCCGCAGCCGACAGGGCGAGAGACCCAGTACTTC
cdr3_aa: CASSPQPTGRETQYF

d_call: .
clone_size: many
v_call: TRBV29-1
j_call: TRBJ1-1
cdr3_nt: TGCAGCGTGGCGAGTGAGACCGAAGCTTTCTTT
cdr3_aa: CSVASETEAFF

d_call: .
clone_size: .
v_call: TRBV7-3
j_call: TRBJ2-2
cdr3_nt: TGTGCCAGCAGCTTAAGCGCCGGGTCTGGCACCGGGGAGCTGTTTTTT
cdr3_aa: CASSLSAGSGTGELFF

d_call: .
clone_size: .
v_call: TRBV6-5
j_call: TRBJ2-4
cdr3_nt: TGTGCCAGCAGTAGGGGGGAGCTAGCCAAAAACATTCAGTACTTC
cdr3_aa: CASSRGELAKNIQYF

d_call: TRBD1
clone_size: .
v_call: TRBV5-1
j_call: TRBJ1-5
cdr3_nt: TGCGCCAGCAGCTTCGGGACAGCCGACAATCAGCCCCAGCATTTT
cdr3_aa: CASSFGTADNQPQHF

d_call: .
clone_size: .
v_call: TRBV4-1
j_call: TRBJ1-3
cdr3_nt: TGCGCCAGCAGCCAAGATCGGGGCCAAGGACTTGGTGGAAACACCATATATTTT
cdr3_aa: CASSQDRGQGLGGNTIYF

d_call: .
clone_size: few
v_call: TRBV30
j_call: TRBJ2-2
cdr3_nt: TGTGCCTGGAGTGTACCCAGGGTGACGACCGGCGGGGAGCTGTTTTTT
cdr3_aa: CAWSVPRVTTGGELFF

d_call: .
clone_size: few
v_call: TRBV20-1
j_call: TRBJ1-5
cdr3_nt: TGCAGTGCTATTGACAGAATCTATAGCAATCAGCCCCAGCATTTT
cdr3_aa: CSAIDRIYSNQPQHF

d_call: .
clone_size: many
v_call: TRBV29-1
j_call: TRBJ1-1
cdr3_nt: TGCAGCGGAAGGGATAGAGACACTGAAGCTTTCTTT
cdr3_aa: CSGRDRDTEAFF

d_call: .
clone_size: few
v_call: TRBV4-1
j_call: TRBJ1-1
cdr3_nt: TGCGCCAGCAGCCAGCAAGAGGGCGGGTTGAACACTGAAGCTTTCTTT
cdr3_aa: CASSQQEGGLNTEAFF

d_call: .
clone_size: few
v_call: TRBV11-2
j_call: TRBJ2-1
cdr3_nt: TGTGCCAGCACCCCCGTTCCCTACAATGAGCAGTTCTTC
cdr3_aa: CASTPVPYNEQFF

d_call: .
clone_size: .
v_call: TRBV7-9
j_call: TRBJ1-2
cdr3_nt: TGTGCCATCAGTGACGGGCAGATCGGCTACACCTTC
cdr3_aa: CAISDGQIGYTF

d_call: .
clone_size: .
v_call: TRBV28
j_call: TRBJ1-5
cdr3_nt: TGTGCCAGCAGTCTTTATCCTGAGCCCCAGCATTTT
cdr3_aa: CASSLYPEPQHF